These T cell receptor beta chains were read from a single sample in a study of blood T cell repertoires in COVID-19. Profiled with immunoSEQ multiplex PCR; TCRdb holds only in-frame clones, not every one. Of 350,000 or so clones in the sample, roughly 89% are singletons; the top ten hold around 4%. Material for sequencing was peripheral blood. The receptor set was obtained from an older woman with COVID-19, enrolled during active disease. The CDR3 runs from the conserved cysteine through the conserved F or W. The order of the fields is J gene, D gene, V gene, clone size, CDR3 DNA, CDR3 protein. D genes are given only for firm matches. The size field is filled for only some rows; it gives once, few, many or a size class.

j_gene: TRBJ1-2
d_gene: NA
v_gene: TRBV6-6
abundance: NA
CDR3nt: TGTGCCAGCAGTTCCGGTGCATATGGCTACACCTTC
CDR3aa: CASSSGAYGYTF

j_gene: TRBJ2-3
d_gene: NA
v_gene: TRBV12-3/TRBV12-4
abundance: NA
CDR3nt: TGTGCCAGCAGTTTGGGGGACATCCAGTATTTT
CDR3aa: CASSLGDIQYF

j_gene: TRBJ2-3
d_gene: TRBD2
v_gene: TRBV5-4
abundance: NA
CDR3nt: TGTGCCAGCAGCTTGGCCCCCGGACTAGCGGGGAGCACAGATACGCAGTATTTT
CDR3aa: CASSLAPGLAGSTDTQYF

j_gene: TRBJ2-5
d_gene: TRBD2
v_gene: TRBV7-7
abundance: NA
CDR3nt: TGTGCCAGCAGCTTCACTAGCGGGGGGGCGGAGACCCAGTACTTC
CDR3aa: CASSFTSGGAETQYF

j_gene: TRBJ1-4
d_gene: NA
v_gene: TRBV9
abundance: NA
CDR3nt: TGTGCCAGCAGCGTAGACGTGAGTCACGGGGAAAAACTGTTTTTT
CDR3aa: CASSVDVSHGEKLFF

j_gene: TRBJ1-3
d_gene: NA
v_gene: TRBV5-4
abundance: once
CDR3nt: TGTGCCAGCAGCCCTGGCGGGGGTAGGTCCGGAAACACCATATATTTT
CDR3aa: CASSPGGGRSGNTIYF

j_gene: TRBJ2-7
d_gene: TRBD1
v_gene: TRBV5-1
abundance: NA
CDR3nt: TGCGCCAGCAGGCAGGGACAGGGGCCTTCCTACGAGCAGTACTTC
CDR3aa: CASRQGQGPSYEQYF

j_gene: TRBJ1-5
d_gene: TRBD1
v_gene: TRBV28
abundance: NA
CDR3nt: TGTGCCAGCATCTTGGGACAGGGAGTGGTAAAGGTTCAGCCCCAGCATTTT
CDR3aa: CASILGQGVVKVQPQHF

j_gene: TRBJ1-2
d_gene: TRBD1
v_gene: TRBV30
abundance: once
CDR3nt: TGTGCCTGGTCACAGGGGGGTACTAACTATGGCTACACCTTC
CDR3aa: CAWSQGGTNYGYTF

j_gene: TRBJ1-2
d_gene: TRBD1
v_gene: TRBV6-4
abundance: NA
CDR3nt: TGTGCCAGCAGTGTACAGGGGCAAGGCTACACCTTC
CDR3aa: CASSVQGQGYTF

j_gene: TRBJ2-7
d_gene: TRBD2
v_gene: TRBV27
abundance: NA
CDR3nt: TGTGCCAGCAGTTGGGCTAGCGGGGGCGAGCAGTACTTC
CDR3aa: CASSWASGGEQYF

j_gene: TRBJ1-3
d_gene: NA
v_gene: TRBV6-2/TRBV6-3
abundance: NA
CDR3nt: TGTGCCAGCAGTTATTATGGACAGAGCTCTGGAAACACCATATATTTT
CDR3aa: CASSYYGQSSGNTIYF

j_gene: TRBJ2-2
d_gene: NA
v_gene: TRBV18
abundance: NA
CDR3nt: TGTGCCAGCTCATTAGCTAACACCGGGGAGCTGTTTTTT
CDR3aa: CASSLANTGELFF

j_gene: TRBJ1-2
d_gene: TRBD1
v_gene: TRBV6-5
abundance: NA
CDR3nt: TGTGCCAGCAGTCCTCTAGGACAGGGTATGGGCTACACCTTC
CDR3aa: CASSPLGQGMGYTF

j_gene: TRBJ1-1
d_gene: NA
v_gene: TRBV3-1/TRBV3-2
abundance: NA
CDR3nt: TGTGCCAGCAGCCGTTACGGGACACCGTACACTGAAGCTTTCTTT
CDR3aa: CASSRYGTPYTEAFF

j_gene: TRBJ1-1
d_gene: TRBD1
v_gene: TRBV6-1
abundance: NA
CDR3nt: TGTGCCAGCAGTGAAGCTACAGGGGGAACTGAAGCTTTCTTT
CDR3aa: CASSEATGGTEAFF

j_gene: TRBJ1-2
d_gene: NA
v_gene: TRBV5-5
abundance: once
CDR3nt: TGTGCCAGCAGCGTCCAGGGTGGTCCCTATGGCTACACCTTC
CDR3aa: CASSVQGGPYGYTF

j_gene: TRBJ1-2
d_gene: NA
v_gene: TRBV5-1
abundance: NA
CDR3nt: TGCGCCAGCAGTTCAACACCAAACTATGGCTACACCTTC
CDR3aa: CASSSTPNYGYTF

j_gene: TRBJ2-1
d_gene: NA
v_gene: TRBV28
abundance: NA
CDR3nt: TGTGCCAGCGTATTAGGTGGGGGCGGGCGATCTTACAATGAGCAGTTCTTC
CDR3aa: CASVLGGGGRSYNEQFF

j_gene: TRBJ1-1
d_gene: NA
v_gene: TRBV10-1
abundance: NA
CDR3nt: TGCGCCAGCAGTGAGTCAGGTGGGGCAGCTTTCTTT
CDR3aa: CASSESGGAAFF

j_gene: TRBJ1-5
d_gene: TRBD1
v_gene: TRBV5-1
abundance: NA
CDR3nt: TGCGCCAGCAGCTTGGAGCCAGGGGGAGGCGGTCAGCCCCAGCATTTT
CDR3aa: CASSLEPGGGGQPQHF

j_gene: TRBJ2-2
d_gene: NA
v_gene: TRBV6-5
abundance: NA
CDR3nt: TGTGCCAGCAGTTACTACAGTAACACCGGGGAGCTGTTTTTT
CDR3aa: CASSYYSNTGELFF

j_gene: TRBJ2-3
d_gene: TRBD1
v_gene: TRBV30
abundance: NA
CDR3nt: TGTGCCTGGAGTGCCGACAGGGGTGTAGATACGCAGTATTTT
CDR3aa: CAWSADRGVDTQYF

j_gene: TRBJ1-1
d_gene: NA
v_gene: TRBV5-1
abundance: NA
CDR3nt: TGCGCCAGCAGCTCGAAAGGGGGCACTGAAGCTTTCTTT
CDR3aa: CASSSKGGTEAFF

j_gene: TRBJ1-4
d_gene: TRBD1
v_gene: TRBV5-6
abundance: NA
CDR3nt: TGTGCCAGCAACCGGGACAGTGAAAAACTGTTTTTT
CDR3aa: CASNRDSEKLFF